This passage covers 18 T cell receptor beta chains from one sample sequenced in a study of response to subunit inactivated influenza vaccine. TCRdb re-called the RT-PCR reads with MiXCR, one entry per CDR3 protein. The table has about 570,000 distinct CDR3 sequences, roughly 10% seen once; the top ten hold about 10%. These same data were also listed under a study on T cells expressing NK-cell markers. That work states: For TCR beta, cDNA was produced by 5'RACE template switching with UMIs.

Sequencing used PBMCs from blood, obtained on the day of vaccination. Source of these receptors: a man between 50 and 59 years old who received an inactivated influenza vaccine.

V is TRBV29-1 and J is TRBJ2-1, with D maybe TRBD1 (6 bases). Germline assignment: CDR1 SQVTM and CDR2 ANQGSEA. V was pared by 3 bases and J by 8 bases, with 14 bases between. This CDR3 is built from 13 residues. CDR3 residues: CSVDGQTRDEQFF. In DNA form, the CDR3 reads TGCAGCGTTGACGGACAGACAAGGGATGAGCAGTTCTTC.

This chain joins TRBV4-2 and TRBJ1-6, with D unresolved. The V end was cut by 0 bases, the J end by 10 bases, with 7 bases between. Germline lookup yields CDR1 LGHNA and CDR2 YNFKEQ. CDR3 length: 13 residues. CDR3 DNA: TGTGCCAGCAGCCAAGAGAAGAAGTCACCCCTCCACTTT. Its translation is CASSQEKKSPLHF.

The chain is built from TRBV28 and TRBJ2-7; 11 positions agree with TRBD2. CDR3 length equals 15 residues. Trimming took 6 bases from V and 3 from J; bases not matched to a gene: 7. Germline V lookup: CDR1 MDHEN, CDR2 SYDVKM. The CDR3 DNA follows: TGTGCCAGCAGCGTGACGGGACTAGCGGACTACGAGCAGTACTTC. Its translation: CASSVTGLADYEQYF.

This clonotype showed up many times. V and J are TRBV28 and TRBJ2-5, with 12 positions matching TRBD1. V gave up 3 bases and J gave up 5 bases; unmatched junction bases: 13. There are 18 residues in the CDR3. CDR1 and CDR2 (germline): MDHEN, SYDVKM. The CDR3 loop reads CASSLAHWDRGLDETQYF. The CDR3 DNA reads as TGTGCCAGCAGTTTGGCCCATTGGGACAGGGGGCTTGATGAGACCCAGTACTTC.

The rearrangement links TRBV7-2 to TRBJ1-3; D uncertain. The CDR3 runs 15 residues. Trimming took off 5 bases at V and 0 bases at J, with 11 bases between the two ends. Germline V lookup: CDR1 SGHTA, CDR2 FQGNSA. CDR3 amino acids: CASSTQQLSGNTIYF. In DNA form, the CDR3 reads TGTGCCAGCAGCACTCAACAGCTCTCTGGAAACACCATATATTTT.

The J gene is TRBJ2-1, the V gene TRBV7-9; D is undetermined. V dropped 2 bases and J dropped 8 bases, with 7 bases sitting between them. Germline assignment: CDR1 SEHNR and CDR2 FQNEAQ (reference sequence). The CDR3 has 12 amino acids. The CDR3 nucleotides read TGTGCCAGCAGCTTATTAAGGGATGAGCAGTTCTTC. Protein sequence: CASSLLRDEQFF.

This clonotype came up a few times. CDR3 coding DNA: TGTGCCAGCAGCGTAGCAGTAGGGTCCCACGAGCAGTACTTC. Translation: CASSVAVGSHEQYF. The chain couples TRBV9 to TRBJ2-7; no definite D call. The CDR3 spans 14 residues. The V gene's germline CDR1 is SGDLS and CDR2 YYNGEE. V lost 0 bases and J lost 5, with 12 bases in between. The full variable domain, rest sourced from reference TRBV9 and TRBJ2-7, is DSGVTQTPKHLITATGQRVTLRCSPRSGDLSVYWYQQSLDQGLQFLIQYYNGEERAKGNILERFSAQQFPDLHSELNLSSLELGDSALYFCASSVAVGSHEQYFGPGTRLTVT.

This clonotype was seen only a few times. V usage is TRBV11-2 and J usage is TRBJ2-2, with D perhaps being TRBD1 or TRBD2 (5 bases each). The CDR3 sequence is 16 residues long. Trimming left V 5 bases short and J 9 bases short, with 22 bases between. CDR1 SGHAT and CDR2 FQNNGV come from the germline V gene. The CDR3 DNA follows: TGTGCCAGCAGCCCCCGGTTTAAACGTGGGGGAAGGGAGCTGTTTTTT. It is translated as CASSPRFKRGGRELFF.

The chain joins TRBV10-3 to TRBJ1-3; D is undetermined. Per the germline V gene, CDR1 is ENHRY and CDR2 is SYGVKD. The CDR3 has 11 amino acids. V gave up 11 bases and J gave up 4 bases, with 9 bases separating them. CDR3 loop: CASEAGNTIYF. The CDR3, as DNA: TGTGCCTCCGAGGCCGGAAACACCATATATTTT.

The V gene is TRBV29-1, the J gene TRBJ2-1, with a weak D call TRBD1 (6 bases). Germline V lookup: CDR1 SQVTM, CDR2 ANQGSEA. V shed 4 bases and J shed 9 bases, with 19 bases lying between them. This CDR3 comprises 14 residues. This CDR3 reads CSVAAGQYNGEQFF. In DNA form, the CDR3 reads TGCAGCGTTGCTGCCGGACAGTACAATGGTGAGCAGTTCTTC.

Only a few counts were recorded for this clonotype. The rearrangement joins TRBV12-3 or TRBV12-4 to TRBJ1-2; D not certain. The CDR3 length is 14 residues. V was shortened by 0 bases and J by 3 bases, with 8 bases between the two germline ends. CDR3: CASSLAAEYYGYTF. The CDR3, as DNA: TGTGCCAGCAGTTTAGCAGCCGAGTACTATGGCTACACCTTC.

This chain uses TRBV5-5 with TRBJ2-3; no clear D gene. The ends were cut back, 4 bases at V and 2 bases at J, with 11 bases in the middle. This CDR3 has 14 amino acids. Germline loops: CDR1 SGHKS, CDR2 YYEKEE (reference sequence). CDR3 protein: CASSRPPTTDTQYF. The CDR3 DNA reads TGTGCCAGCAGCAGACCTCCAACCACAGATACGCAGTATTTT.

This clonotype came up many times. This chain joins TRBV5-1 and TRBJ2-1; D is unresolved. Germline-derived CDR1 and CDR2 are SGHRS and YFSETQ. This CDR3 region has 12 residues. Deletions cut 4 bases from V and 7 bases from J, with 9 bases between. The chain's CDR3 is CASSTGGNEQFF. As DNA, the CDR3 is TGCGCCAGCAGCACCGGTGGAAATGAGCAGTTCTTC.

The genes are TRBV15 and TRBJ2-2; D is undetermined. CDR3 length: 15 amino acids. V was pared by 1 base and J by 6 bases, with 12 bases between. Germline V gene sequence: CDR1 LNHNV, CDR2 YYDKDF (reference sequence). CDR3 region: CATSRAPASAGELFF. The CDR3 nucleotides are TGTGCCACCAGCAGAGCCCCAGCGTCTGCCGGGGAGCTGTTTTTT.

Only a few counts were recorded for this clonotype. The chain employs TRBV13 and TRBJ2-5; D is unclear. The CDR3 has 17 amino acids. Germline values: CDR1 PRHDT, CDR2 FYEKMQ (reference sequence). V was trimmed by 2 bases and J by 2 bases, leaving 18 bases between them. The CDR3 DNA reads TGTGCCAGCAGCTTAATTAGAAACACCTTCACACAAGAGACCCAGTACTTC. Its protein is CASSLIRNTFTQETQYF.

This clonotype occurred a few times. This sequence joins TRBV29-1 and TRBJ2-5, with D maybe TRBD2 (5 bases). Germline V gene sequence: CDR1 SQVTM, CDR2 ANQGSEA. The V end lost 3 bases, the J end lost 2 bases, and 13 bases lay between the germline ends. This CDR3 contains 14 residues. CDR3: CSVDSRGLQETQYF. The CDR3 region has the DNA TGCAGCGTTGACTCCCGCGGGCTTCAAGAGACCCAGTACTTC.

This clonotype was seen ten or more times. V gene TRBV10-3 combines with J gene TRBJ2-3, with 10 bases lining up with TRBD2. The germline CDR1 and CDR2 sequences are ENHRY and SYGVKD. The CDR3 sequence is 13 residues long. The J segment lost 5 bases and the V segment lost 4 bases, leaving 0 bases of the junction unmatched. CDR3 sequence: CAISASGRDTQYF. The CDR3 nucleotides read TGTGCCATCAGTGCTAGCGGGAGAGATACGCAGTATTTT.

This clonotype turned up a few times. CDR3: CASSQDKGTSGNTIYF. CDR3 sequence (DNA): TGTGCCAGCAGCCAAGATAAAGGGACCTCTGGAAACACCATATATTTT. The J gene is TRBJ1-3, the V gene TRBV4-2; tentatively, D is TRBD1 (5 bases). Trimming shortened V by 0 bases and J by 0 bases, and 9 bases separated the two germline ends. The CDR3 loop spans 16 amino acids. Germline-derived CDR1 and CDR2 are LGHNA and YNFKEQ.